This TCR beta chain was documented in a study of blood T cell repertoires in COVID-19. Study as a whole: Samples of COVID-19 (acute and convalescent) were obtained from the United States, Italy and Spain. The analysed material was cDNA or gDNA that came from T cells, B-cell-depleted T cells, or PBMCs.

This clone has a single count. Source study methods: Estimation of nucleated cell counts relied on the amplification of reference gene primers. Some clones are missing from TCRdb's copy, which holds only in-frame ones; the method was immunoSEQ multiplex PCR. V and J calls and clone size are given by that table; D and trimming were obtained from the DNA. The sample has roughly 200,000 clones; around 82% are singletons. Germline loops: CDR1 SGHRS, CDR2 YFSETQ. The length of the CDR3 is 13 residues. V was trimmed by 2 bases and J by 8 bases, leaving 13 bases between them. The sequenced material came from peripheral blood. This receptor was obtained from a man aged 40-49 years with active or convalescent COVID-19. The gene calls are TRBV5-1 and TRBJ1-2, with TRBD1 as a possible D gene (6 bases). The CDR3: CASSFGTGYGYTF. In DNA form, the CDR3 reads TGCGCCAGCAGCTTCGGAACAGGGTACGGCTACACCTTC.